Sequencing of this TCR beta chain was carried out in a study of radiotherapy plus CTLA-4 blockade in lung cancer. Study as a whole: Among patients, over 15% showed objective responses, and about 30% had disease control.

Study-wide results and limits: Alongside interferon-beta, early blood T cell clone dynamics were reportedly the best predictor of response. TCR clones of tumor origin grew in blood after radiotherapy plus ipilimumab.

Each patient with chemo-refractory metastatic non-small-cell lung cancer was treated with focal radiation plus CTLA-4 blockade using ipilimumab. Some clones are missing from TCRdb's copy, which holds only in-frame ones; the method was immunoSEQ multiplex PCR. In the table there are tens of thousands of clones, over 65% of which are singletons. This clone was seen a handful of times. Its antigen is as yet unknown. The material sequenced was peripheral blood, taken from a patient treated with radiotherapy plus ipilimumab. This clonotype was obtained from a human donor with non-small cell lung cancer who had stable disease on radiotherapy plus ipilimumab.

The CDR3 bases are TGCAGTGCTACAGGGGGCGCGGGAGCTTTCTTT. Translating gives CSATGGAGAFF. V gene TRBV20-1 combines with J gene TRBJ1-1, with 8 bases matching TRBD1. CDR3 length: 11 amino acids. Germline V gives CDR1 DFQATT, CDR2 SNEGSKA (reference sequence). The V gene end was trimmed by 4 bases and the J gene end by 10 bases; junction bases not matched to a gene: 5.